This entry lists 30 T cell receptor beta chains sequenced from one sample in a study of blood T cell repertoires in COVID-19. Only in-frame clones appear in the TCRdb table, and some are missing; sequencing was by immunoSEQ multiplex PCR. This sample has roughly 200,000 clones, with about 82% found just once. Specimen: PBMCs or T cells enriched from blood (not recorded which). Receptors originate from a woman in her thirties who had recovered from COVID-19.

This chain connects TRBV18 to TRBJ1-1; D remains unclear. The germline V gene has CDR1 KGHSH and CDR2 LQKENI. The CDR3 has 15 amino acids. Trimming pared 6 bases from V and 4 bases from J, leaving 18 bases between. The CDR3 DNA follows: TGTGCCAGCTCCGCGAGCGGGTTTTCGGCCACTGAAGCTTTCTTT. Translation gives CASSASGFSATEAFF.

The genes are TRBV10-1 and TRBJ2-2; 8 bases are shared with TRBD1. This CDR3 has 15 amino acids. The V gene end was trimmed by 1 base and the J gene end by 6 bases; junction bases not matched to a gene: 4. From germline, CDR1 is WNHNN and CDR2 SYGVQD (reference sequence). CDR3 bases: TGCGCCAGCAGTGAGTGGCAGGGGGCATCCGGGGAGCTGTTTTTT. Translated: CASSEWQGASGELFF.

V is TRBV20-1 and J is TRBJ2-3; TRBD2 agrees at 12 bases. Germline V gene lookup returns CDR1 DFQATT and CDR2 SNEGSKA (reference sequence). Losses at the gene ends were 3 bases for V and 4 bases for J; bases not matched to a gene: 5. The CDR3 sequence is 15 residues long. The CDR3 loop is CSASPTSGRSDTQYF. The CDR3 DNA follows: TGCAGTGCTAGTCCTACTAGCGGGAGGTCAGATACGCAGTATTTT.

This clone was seen a single time. This chain links TRBV5-4 with TRBJ2-1; TRBD2 might be the D (5 bases). The CDR3 contains 15 residues. The V gene's germline CDR1 is SGHNT and CDR2 YYREEE (reference sequence). V lost 1 base and J lost 7, with 15 bases in between. CDR3 DNA sequence: TGTGCCAGCAGCTTGATAGAGGGAGTGCAAAATGAGCAGTTCTTC. Translated: CASSLIEGVQNEQFF.

This chain uses TRBV5-1 with TRBJ1-2, with D tentatively TRBD1 (5 bases). V was clipped by 4 bases and J by 2 bases, with 15 bases between them. The germline gives CDR1 SGHRS, CDR2 YFSETQ. The length of the CDR3 is 15 residues. CDR3 amino acids: CASSVGEILNYGYTF. The CDR3 DNA follows: TGCGCCAGCAGCGTGGGGGAGATTCTCAACTATGGCTACACCTTC.

The CDR3 DNA reads TGTGCCACCAGTGAACGGCCGGGACAGGGATCGGGAAACACAGATACGCAGTATTTT. It encodes CATSERPGQGSGNTDTQYF. The rearrangement links TRBV24-1 to TRBJ2-3; 9 nucleotides agree with TRBD1. J gave up 2 bases and V 4 bases, and 15 bases lay outside the gene matches. Germline V gives CDR1 KGHDR, CDR2 SFDVKD. The CDR3 runs 19 residues.

J is TRBJ1-4 and V is TRBV28; possible D gene TRBD1, 5 bases. V lost 7 bases and J 5 bases, leaving 14 bases between the germline ends. CDR3 length: 14 residues. Germline V gene data show CDR1 as MDHEN and CDR2 as SYDVKM. The CDR3 DNA reads as TGTGCCAGCATGGGGCATACTAAAAATGAAAAACTGTTTTTT. Encoded protein: CASMGHTKNEKLFF.

The chain combines TRBV4-1 with TRBJ2-5, with D hard to call. Trimming cost V 3 bases and J 7 bases, with 12 bases left between them. Germline V gives CDR1 MGHRA, CDR2 YSYEKL. This CDR3 has 13 residues. The CDR3 DNA follows: TGCGCCAGCAGCCAGACCTACGCAGGGACCCAGTACTTC. Protein product: CASSQTYAGTQYF.

The chain recombines TRBV19 with TRBJ2-1; the match to TRBD2 covers 10 bases. The V segment lost 5 bases and the J segment 4 bases; nucleotides outside the gene matches: 5. CDR3 length equals 15 residues. Looked up from germline, CDR1 is LNHDA and CDR2 is SQIVND (reference sequence). CDR3 sequence (DNA): TGTGCCAGTAGTTCTAGCGGGAGCGGTTACAATGAGCAGTTCTTC. This gives the protein CASSSSGSGYNEQFF.

The rearrangement uses TRBV7-2 and TRBJ1-3; a possible D gene is TRBD1 (6 bases). CDR1 and CDR2 from the germline V gene are SGHTA and FQGNSA. Trimming pared 3 bases from V and 2 bases from J, leaving 8 bases between. The CDR3 is made up of 14 amino acids. This CDR3 is CASSFAGAGNTIYF. In DNA, the CDR3 is TGTGCCAGCAGCTTTGCAGGGGCTGGAAACACCATATATTTT.

V usage is TRBV19 and J usage is TRBJ1-1; a weak D match, TRBD1 (5 bases). This CDR3 contains 16 residues. Germline CDR1 LNHDA, CDR2 SQIVND (reference sequence). V was pared by 7 bases and J by 0 bases, with 18 bases between. Here the CDR3 DNA reads TGTGCCAGTATTCAGCGGGGGACGTTTATGAACACTGAAGCTTTCTTT. It translates to CASIQRGTFMNTEAFF.

This clone was counted once. The V and J genes are TRBV6-2 or TRBV6-3 and TRBJ1-5; D may be TRBD1 (5 bases). The CDR3 length is 18 residues. Trimming removed 4 bases from V and 0 bases from J, with 19 bases in between. CDR1 MNHEY and CDR2 SVGEGT come from the germline V gene. The CDR3, as DNA: TGTGCCAGCAGTTTGGGATTTGGGGGGAGGAATAGCAATCAGCCCCAGCATTTT. Encoded protein: CASSLGFGGRNSNQPQHF.

As DNA, the CDR3 is TGTTTAGCCTCGTACCAAGAGACCCAGTACTTC. It specifies CLASYQETQYF. This rearrangement joins TRBV21-1 to TRBJ2-5; the table's D call, TRBD2, was not checked against the DNA. TRBV21-1 is a pseudogene segment. There are 11 residues in the CDR3.

CDR3 DNA: TGTGCCAGTAGTACCGAGAAATATGCCGGGGAGCTGTTTTTT. It yields the protein CASSTEKYAGELFF. This chain joins TRBV19 and TRBJ2-2; the D is unclear. The CDR3 loop spans 14 amino acids. The germline gives CDR1 LNHDA, CDR2 SQIVND (reference sequence). Trimming took 4 bases from V and 6 from J, leaving 12 bases between them.

The V gene is TRBV5-6, the J gene TRBJ2-7; 8 bases map to TRBD2. Germline-derived CDR1 and CDR2 are SGHDT and YYEEEE. The CDR3 has 19 amino acids. With 1 base clipped from V and 0 bases from J, the junction kept 15 bases outside the gene matches. DNA of the CDR3: TGTGCCAGCAGCTTGCCCGGCAGGGGCCTAGGACTAGCCTCCTACGAGCAGTACTTC. The encoded protein is CASSLPGRGLGLASYEQYF. Combining the CDR3 with reference TRBV5-6 and TRBJ2-7 gives the whole variable domain DAGVTQSPTHLIKTRGQQVTLRCSPKSGHDTVSWYQQALGQGPQFIFQYYEEEERQRGNFPDRFSGHQFPNYSSELNVNALLLGDSALYLCASSLPGRGLGLASYEQYFGPGTRLTVT.

The chain recombines TRBV5-4 with TRBJ1-1, with D possibly matching TRBD1 (5 bases). The CDR3 runs to 13 residues. The germline V gene encodes CDR1 SGHNT and CDR2 YYREEE (reference sequence). Trimming stripped 0 bases from V and 6 bases from J, with 9 bases between. CDR3 loop: CASSLGTSAEAFF. The CDR3 bases are TGTGCCAGCAGCTTGGGGACATCGGCTGAAGCTTTCTTT.

The chain uses TRBV3-1 (or the pseudogene TRBV3-2) and TRBJ2-7; no definite D call. Per germline, CDR1 LGHDT and CDR2 YNNKEL (reference sequence). V was cut by 3 bases and J by 5 bases, with 11 bases left in between. The CDR3 totals 13 residues. CDR3 loop: CASSQQVRDEQYF. The CDR3 DNA reads as TGTGCCAGCAGCCAGCAGGTTCGTGACGAGCAGTACTTC.

The V gene is TRBV27, the J gene TRBJ2-1, with 8 bases identical to TRBD1. Germline V CDR1 and CDR2: MNHEY, SMNVEV (reference sequence). The CDR3 loop spans 12 amino acids. The J segment lost 13 bases and the V segment lost 5 bases, leaving 7 bases of the junction unmatched. The CDR3 DNA is TGTGCCAGCAGTGAGCCAGGGGGCGGTCAGTTCTTC. Residues: CASSEPGGGQFF.

The rearrangement uses TRBV6-5 and TRBJ2-1; D possibly corresponds to TRBD1 (6 bases). V gave up 2 bases and J gave up 4 bases, with 9 bases separating them. Germline V gives CDR1 MNHEY, CDR2 SVGAGI. CDR3 length equals 14 residues. For the CDR3, the DNA is TGTGCCAGCAGTTACGATAGGGGGTACAATGAGCAGTTCTTC. The encoded protein is CASSYDRGYNEQFF.

The chain couples TRBV6-5 to TRBJ1-4, with a weak D call TRBD1 (6 bases). Trimming removed 6 bases at V and 7 bases at J, with 15 bases between. The CDR3 consists of 14 residues. In germline, CDR1 is MNHEY, CDR2 SVGAGI. DNA for the CDR3: TGTGCCAGCAGGGAGGGGGGGTATGGTGAAAAACTGTTTTTT. This gives the protein CASREGGYGEKLFF.

Worth noting for this clone: Other DNA sequences within the sample encode an identical CDR3. The chain carries TRBV28 and TRBJ2-7; TRBD1 aligns across 7 bases. V lost 4 bases, J lost 4 bases, and 1 base stayed unmatched. The CDR3 covers 12 residues. Germline CDR1 MDHEN, CDR2 SYDVKM. The CDR3 here is CASSSTGYEQYF. CDR3 nucleotides: TGTGCCAGCAGTTCGACAGGGTACGAGCAGTACTTC.

The chain is built from TRBV5-1 and TRBJ1-1; D uncertain. Trimming removed 2 bases at V and 2 bases at J, with 10 bases between. CDR1 and CDR2 from the germline V gene are SGHRS and YFSETQ. The CDR3 runs 14 residues. DNA for the CDR3: TGCGCCAGCAGCTTTGACGGGGTTAACACTGAAGCTTTCTTT. This gives the protein CASSFDGVNTEAFF.

The rearrangement joins TRBV19 to TRBJ2-7; 7 bases line up with TRBD2. With 3 bases clipped from V and 2 bases from J, the junction kept 4 bases outside the gene matches. Germline V gene lookup returns CDR1 LNHDA and CDR2 SQIVND (reference sequence). The CDR3 extends over 14 amino acids. The CDR3, as DNA: TGTGCCAGTAGTATGGGAGGGGCCCCCTACGAGCAGTACTTC. This translates into CASSMGGAPYEQYF.

This chain uses TRBV19 with TRBJ2-7; D not certain. V shed 3 bases and J shed 3 bases, with 3 bases lying between them. Germline-derived CDR1 and CDR2 are LNHDA and SQIVND (reference sequence). The CDR3 is 11 amino acids. CDR3 nucleotide sequence: TGTGCCAGTAGTATTAACTACGAGCAGTACTTC. Translating gives CASSINYEQYF.

The rearrangement links TRBV3-1 (or the pseudogene TRBV3-2) to TRBJ1-5; D gene ambiguous. Between the trimmed V and J ends, which lost 1 base and 0 bases, there was a span of 4 bases. CDR3 size: 14 residues. Germline loops: CDR1 LGHDT, CDR2 YNNKEL (reference sequence). CDR3 DNA sequence: TGTGCCAGCAGCCAAGGCAGTAGCAATCAGCCCCAGCATTTT. This gives the protein CASSQGSSNQPQHF.

The rearrangement links TRBV5-5 to TRBJ1-1; D is unresolved. The CDR3 is 15 amino acids. The germline gives CDR1 SGHKS, CDR2 YYEKEE (reference sequence). The V and J ends lost 0 bases and 0 bases respectively, with 9 bases between them. The CDR3 DNA reads as TGTGCCAGCAGCTTGGGTCCGGGAATGAACACTGAAGCTTTCTTT. Protein sequence: CASSLGPGMNTEAFF.

The chain is built from TRBV10-3 and TRBJ2-1, with 7 bases lining up with TRBD2. The length of the CDR3 is 14 residues. Per germline, CDR1 ENHRY and CDR2 SYGVKD. The trim removed 7 bases at V and 3 bases at J, leaving 6 bases unmatched. CDR3: CAITRTSDYNEQFF. The CDR3 bases are TGTGCCATCACTAGGACTAGTGACTACAATGAGCAGTTCTTC.

Concerning this clone: In the same sample, other DNA sequences code for this CDR3. The chain links TRBV28 to TRBJ1-2; 9 bases map to TRBD1. V lost 5 bases and J lost 5; bases outside the gene matches: 3. The CDR3 has 13 amino acids. CDR1 and CDR2 from the germline V gene are MDHEN and SYDVKM. For the CDR3, the DNA is TGTGCCAGCAGTCTGACAGGGGGATATGGCTACACCTTC. As protein: CASSLTGGYGYTF.

The J gene is TRBJ2-3, the V gene TRBV28; 7 bases agree with TRBD2. CDR1 and CDR2 from the germline V gene are MDHEN and SYDVKM. This CDR3 spans 16 amino acids. Trimming at V came to 6 bases and at J to 2 bases, leaving 11 bases not matched to a gene. CDR3 sequence reads: CASRPRAGRATDTQYF. CDR3 nucleotide sequence: TGTGCCAGCAGGCCGAGAGCGGGGAGGGCCACAGATACGCAGTATTTT.

The rearrangement uses TRBV7-9 and TRBJ2-2; weak D call: TRBD2 (5 bases). Germline CDR1 reads SEHNR; CDR2 reads FQNEAQ (reference sequence). The V and J ends lost 5 bases and 5 bases respectively, with 27 bases between them. This CDR3 is 19 amino acids long. CDR3 sequence: CASSPTVISVNPQTGELFF. For the CDR3, the DNA is TGTGCCAGCAGCCCGACGGTGATTAGCGTTAATCCCCAAACCGGGGAGCTGTTTTTT.